These 31 T cell receptor beta chains originate from one sample sequenced in a study of blood T cell repertoires in COVID-19. Profiled with immunoSEQ multiplex PCR; TCRdb holds only in-frame clones, not every one. The table lists about 97,000 clones, about 91% of them singletons. Source material: peripheral blood. The receptors derive from a middle-aged man with COVID-19, enrolled during active disease.

The gene calls are TRBV10-1 and TRBJ1-6; D gene unclear. Trimming took 6 bases from V and 7 from J, leaving 10 bases between them. There are 13 residues in the CDR3. CDR1 WNHNN and CDR2 SYGVQD come from the germline V gene (reference sequence). In DNA, the CDR3 is TGCGCCAGCAGCCCACAGCTGAATTCACCCCTCCACTTT. The encoded protein is CASSPQLNSPLHF.

The V call is TRBV10-3, the J call TRBJ1-2; possibly TRBD1 for D (6 bases). CDR3 size: 12 residues. V shed 10 bases and J shed 4 bases, with 13 bases lying between them. Germline values: CDR1 ENHRY, CDR2 SYGVKD. The CDR3 region is CATHRASYGYTF. The CDR3 region has the DNA TGTGCCACCCACAGGGCCTCCTATGGCTACACCTTC.

This clone appeared a single time. The chain's CDR3 is CASSFPLFEQYF. The CDR3 coding sequence is TGTGCCAGCAGCTTTCCGTTGTTCGAGCAGTACTTC. This chain links TRBV11-2 with TRBJ2-7; D not certain. CDR3 length: 12 residues. V was cut by 3 bases and J by 6 bases, with 9 bases left in between. Germline assignment: CDR1 SGHAT and CDR2 FQNNGV.

This chain joins TRBV6-4 and TRBJ1-2; 8 nucleotides agree with TRBD1. CDR1 MRHNA and CDR2 SNTAGT come from the germline V gene. With V trimmed by 4 bases and J by 3 bases, 4 bases remained unmatched. The CDR3 spans 14 residues. DNA of the CDR3: TGTGCCAGCAGTGCCGGACAGGGAGACTATGGCTACACCTTC. It translates to CASSAGQGDYGYTF.

The rearrangement uses TRBV6-6 and TRBJ1-6, with D maybe TRBD1 (5 bases). CDR1 is MNHNY, CDR2 SVGAGI, per germline (reference sequence). The CDR3 length is 15 residues. Trimming took off 0 bases at V and 8 bases at J, with 11 bases between the two ends. The CDR3 spells CASSYSEWGDSPLHF. The CDR3 DNA reads as TGTGCCAGCAGTTACTCGGAGTGGGGCGATTCACCCCTCCACTTT.

This clone was picked up one time. The chain carries TRBV6-1 and TRBJ2-1, with D possibly being TRBD1 (5 bases). The CDR3 spans 15 residues. V lost 3 bases and J 1 base, leaving 10 bases between the germline ends. Germline CDR1 is MNHNS and CDR2 is SASEGT. CDR3 loop: CASSELRVSYNEQFF. Written as DNA, the CDR3 is TGTGCCAGCAGTGAGCTCAGGGTGTCCTACAATGAGCAGTTCTTC.

This rearrangement joins TRBV28 to TRBJ1-2; D is unresolved. V lost 10 bases and J 2 bases, leaving 8 bases between the germline ends. Germline CDR1 reads MDHEN; CDR2 reads SYDVKM. CDR3 length: 11 amino acids. The CDR3 is CATHSNYGYTF. The CDR3, as DNA: TGTGCCACCCACTCAAACTATGGCTACACCTTC.

This clone showed up just a few times. The chain combines TRBV19 with TRBJ1-1; the D is unclear. The V gene lost 7 bases and the J gene lost 1 base, with 10 bases spanning the gap. Looked up from germline, CDR1 is LNHDA and CDR2 is SQIVND (reference sequence). The CDR3 consists of 13 residues. CDR3 amino acids: CASTKSGNTEAFF. The DNA for the CDR3 is TGTGCCAGTACCAAGTCGGGGAACACTGAAGCTTTCTTT.

The rearrangement uses TRBV12-3 or TRBV12-4 and TRBJ1-2; tentatively, D is TRBD1 (5 bases). Trimming took off 5 bases at V and 3 bases at J, with 10 bases between the two ends. This CDR3 contains 13 residues. For the CDR3, the DNA is TGTGCCAGCAGTCGACAGTCCCACTATGGCTACACCTTC. It translates to CASSRQSHYGYTF.

A single count supports this clone. The chain uses TRBV9 and TRBJ2-7, with D unresolved. Germline CDR1 is SGDLS and CDR2 is YYNGEE. Trimming pared 3 bases from V and 3 bases from J, leaving 4 bases between. The CDR3 has 11 residues. DNA for the CDR3: TGTGCCAGCAGCGGAGACTACGAGCAGTACTTC. Amino acids: CASSGDYEQYF. Together with reference TRBV9 and TRBJ2-7, the CDR3 gives the full variable domain: DSGVTQTPKHLITATGQRVTLRCSPRSGDLSVYWYQQSLDQGLQFLIQYYNGEERAKGNILERFSAQQFPDLHSELNLSSLELGDSALYFCASSGDYEQYFGPGTRLTVT.

V usage is TRBV5-4 and J usage is TRBJ1-6; 8 bases are shared with TRBD1. Germline V gene lookup returns CDR1 SGHNT and CDR2 YYREEE (reference sequence). The CDR3 is 17 amino acids. The V segment lost 4 bases and the J segment 1 base; nucleotides outside the gene matches: 7. CDR3 sequence: CASSASGGRSYNSPLHF. CDR3 in DNA: TGTGCCAGCAGCGCATCAGGGGGCAGGTCCTATAATTCACCCCTCCACTTT.

V and J are TRBV3-1 (or the pseudogene TRBV3-2) and TRBJ1-1, with TRBD1 identical over 7 bases. The trim removed 5 bases at V and 6 bases at J, leaving 6 bases unmatched. In germline, CDR1 is LGHDT, CDR2 YNNKEL (reference sequence). The length of the CDR3 is 13 residues. The CDR3 loop reads CASSEGQLSEAFF. DNA for the CDR3: TGTGCCAGCAGCGAGGGACAGCTCTCTGAAGCTTTCTTT.

The chain is built from TRBV7-9 and TRBJ2-1, with 7 positions matching TRBD1. CDR1 SEHNR and CDR2 FQNEAQ come from the germline V gene (reference sequence). Trimming removed 5 bases from V and 4 bases from J; junction bases left unmatched: 5. The CDR3 has 14 amino acids. CDR3 sequence: CASSVPGQYNEQFF. The CDR3 nucleotides are TGTGCCAGCAGCGTTCCGGGACAGTACAATGAGCAGTTCTTC.

This chain joins TRBV24-1 and TRBJ2-1, with 10 bases matching TRBD1. The J segment lost 8 bases and the V segment lost 3 bases, leaving 6 bases of the junction unmatched. This CDR3 comprises 15 residues. Germline loops: CDR1 KGHDR, CDR2 SFDVKD. DNA for the CDR3: TGTGCCACCAGTGATGCGACAGGGGGCGTCGATGAGCAGTTCTTC. Its protein product is CATSDATGGVDEQFF.

This clone was seen just once. The chain has TRBV7-9 and TRBJ1-4; D is ambiguous. CDR1 SEHNR and CDR2 FQNEAQ come from the germline V gene (reference sequence). This CDR3 comprises 16 residues. The ends were cut back, 4 bases at V and 0 bases at J, with 12 bases in the middle. CDR3 DNA: TGTGCCAGCAGCTCCAACTCTTTTGCAACTAATGAAAAACTGTTTTTT. It yields the protein CASSSNSFATNEKLFF.

The chain carries TRBV5-1 and TRBJ2-7, with D uncertain. This CDR3 has 14 residues. Trimming shortened V by 0 bases and J by 1 base, and 8 bases separated the two germline ends. Per the germline V gene, CDR1 is SGHRS and CDR2 is YFSETQ. CDR3 DNA sequence: TGCGCCAGCAGCTTGGCTTTCAGTTCCTACGAGCAGTACTTC. Its translation is CASSLAFSSYEQYF.

CDR3 DNA: TGTGCCAGCAGCAAGGGACTGACTAGCAATCAGCCCCAGCATTTT. This translates into CASSKGLTSNQPQHF. This rearrangement joins TRBV7-2 to TRBJ1-5, with a weak D call TRBD1 (5 bases). Germline V gene lookup returns CDR1 SGHTA and CDR2 FQGNSA. V was clipped by 5 bases and J by 0 bases, with 11 bases between them. The CDR3 length is 15 residues.

The chain couples TRBV27 to TRBJ2-1, with a weak D call TRBD1 (5 bases). V was shortened by 2 bases and J by 8 bases, with 10 bases between the two germline ends. CDR3 length: 13 residues. The germline V gene encodes CDR1 MNHEY and CDR2 SMNVEV (reference sequence). CDR3 protein: CASSLAGRYEQFF. The CDR3 coding sequence is TGTGCCAGCAGTTTAGCAGGGCGGTATGAGCAGTTCTTC.

This rearrangement joins TRBV7-2 to TRBJ2-7, with TRBD2 identical over 8 bases. After removal of 7 bases from V and 3 bases from J, the junction contained 8 bases not matched to a gene. CDR1 and CDR2 (germline): SGHTA, FQGNSA. The CDR3 has 14 amino acids. The CDR3 is CASTDRAGGYEQYF. The CDR3 DNA is TGTGCCAGCACTGACCGCGCGGGGGGCTACGAGCAGTACTTC.

The sample holds a few counts of this clone. The chain recombines TRBV19 with TRBJ2-1; D uncertain. Deletions cut 3 bases from V and 4 bases from J, with 7 bases between. Germline V CDR1 and CDR2: LNHDA, SQIVND (reference sequence). This CDR3 has 13 amino acids. CDR3 region: CASSIAQYNEQFF. CDR3 bases: TGTGCCAGTAGTATTGCCCAGTACAATGAGCAGTTCTTC.

J is TRBJ2-2 and V is TRBV12-5; D may be TRBD2 (6 bases). This CDR3 has 13 residues. Germline values: CDR1 LGHNT, CDR2 FRNRAP. V lost 8 bases and J lost 7, with 14 bases in between. The CDR3 DNA reads as TGTGCTAGTTTACCGGGGGTTGGCGGGGAGCTGTTTTTT. Protein product: CASLPGVGGELFF.

This sequence joins TRBV11-2 and TRBJ1-3; D is unresolved. Per the germline V gene, CDR1 is SGHAT and CDR2 is FQNNGV. The CDR3 contains 14 residues. V lost 4 bases and J lost 0, with 7 bases in between. The CDR3 loop reads CASSSPGSGNTIYF. DNA for the CDR3: TGTGCCAGCAGCTCCCCGGGCTCTGGAAACACCATATATTTT. The entire variable domain, with the rest obtained from reference TRBV11-2 and TRBJ1-3, is as follows: EAGVAQSPRYKIIEKRQSVAFWCNPISGHATLYWYQQILGQGPKLLIQFQNNGVVDDSQLPKDRFSAERLKGVDSTLKIQPAKLEDSAVYLCASSSPGSGNTIYFGEGSWLTVV.

This sequence joins TRBV6-6 and TRBJ2-2; D perhaps matches TRBD1 (6 bases). CDR1 MNHNY and CDR2 SVGAGI come from the germline V gene (reference sequence). The CDR3 is 14 residues long. Trimming shortened V by 7 bases and J by 1 base, and 10 bases separated the two germline ends. The CDR3 reads CASTGQQNTGELFF. The DNA of the CDR3 is TGTGCCAGCACCGGACAGCAGAACACCGGGGAGCTGTTTTTT.

The rearrangement joins TRBV7-2 to TRBJ1-4; 7 positions match TRBD1. Germline V CDR1 and CDR2: SGHTA, FQGNSA. V gave up 5 bases and J gave up 5 bases; unmatched junction bases: 5. The CDR3 consists of 14 residues. The CDR3 spells CASSPSDRNEKLFF. The CDR3, as DNA: TGTGCCAGCAGCCCCTCGGACAGGAATGAAAAACTGTTTTTT.

As DNA, the CDR3 is TGTGCCAGCAGCTCTCCCTGGGGGACAGGGAACACCGGGGAGCTGTTTTTT. This translates into CASSSPWGTGNTGELFF. The rearrangement links TRBV28 to TRBJ2-2; 8 bases are shared with TRBD1. The length of the CDR3 is 17 residues. CDR1 and CDR2 from the germline V gene are MDHEN and SYDVKM. The ends lost 6 bases at V and 1 base at J; junction bases unmatched: 10. Together with reference TRBV28 and TRBJ2-2, the CDR3 gives the full variable domain: DVKVTQSSRYLVKRTGEKVFLECVQDMDHENMFWYRQDPGLGLRLIYFSYDVKMKEKGDIPEGYSVSREKKERFSLILESASTNQTSMYLCASSSPWGTGNTGELFFGEGSRLTVL.

The chain is built from TRBV7-2 and TRBJ1-1; no reliable D call. Germline V CDR1 and CDR2: SGHTA, FQGNSA. CDR3 length: 12 residues. Trimming cost V 4 bases and J 8 bases, with 11 bases left between them. CDR3 protein: CASSWEKTEAFF. As DNA, the CDR3 is TGTGCCAGCAGCTGGGAGAAAACAGAAGCTTTCTTT.

This clone was picked up one time. V is TRBV29-1 and J is TRBJ1-6; 7 nucleotides line up with TRBD1. Germline V lookup: CDR1 SQVTM, CDR2 ANQGSEA. V shed 6 bases, J shed 5 bases, and the junction held 4 bases outside the gene matches. The CDR3 is 13 residues long. DNA for the CDR3: TGCAGCGTCCGGACAGGCAATAATTCACCCCTCCACTTT. Translation: CSVRTGNNSPLHF.

This chain uses TRBV6-6 with TRBJ2-4; perhaps TRBD1 as D (6 bases). This CDR3 region has 16 residues. Per the germline V gene, CDR1 is MNHNY and CDR2 is SVGAGI (reference sequence). Trimming took 2 bases from V and 4 from J, leaving 15 bases between them. The CDR3 nucleotides read TGTGCCAGCAGTTACCCCTCAAAACAGGGTAAAAACATTCAGTACTTC. This encodes CASSYPSKQGKNIQYF.

The chain recombines TRBV6-1 with TRBJ1-3; D is uncertain. The CDR3 spans 15 residues. Trimming removed 0 bases at V and 3 bases at J, with 9 bases between. CDR1 and CDR2 (germline): MNHNS, SASEGT. The CDR3 DNA follows: TGTGCCAGCAGTGAAGCGGGAGGCATTGGAAACACCATATATTTT. It encodes CASSEAGGIGNTIYF.

CDR3 sequence: CASSPGEYSNQPQHF. CDR3 nucleotide sequence: TGTGCCAGCAGCCCTGGGGAGTATAGCAATCAGCCCCAGCATTTT. The rearrangement uses TRBV11-2 and TRBJ1-5; D is uncertain. Per the germline V gene, CDR1 is SGHAT and CDR2 is FQNNGV. The CDR3 spans 15 residues. The V and J ends lost 5 bases and 0 bases respectively, with 11 bases between them.

The chain is built from TRBV24-1 and TRBJ2-7, with D unclear. V dropped 4 bases and J dropped 3 bases, with 6 bases sitting between them. The CDR3 runs to 12 residues. Germline V lookup: CDR1 KGHDR, CDR2 SFDVKD. This CDR3 is CATSEEDYEQYF. DNA for the CDR3: TGTGCCACCAGTGAAGAGGACTACGAGCAGTACTTC.